The T cell receptor beta chain under discussion was sequenced for a study of T cell responses to AZD1222 COVID-19 vaccine. TCRdb's table, derived via immunoSEQ multiplex PCR, lists solely in-frame clones and lacks some. In the table there are about 130,000 clones, 93% of which are singletons. Germline V gene lookup returns CDR1 KGHSH and CDR2 LQKENI. This CDR3 region has 15 residues. The junction had 5 bases not matched to a gene; V was cut back by 3 bases and J by 1 base. The sample in question was peripheral blood, obtained on day 0 of AZD1222 vaccination. The chain joins TRBV18 to TRBJ2-5, with 7 nucleotides matching TRBD1. This clonotype was sampled from an adult in good health. The DNA for the CDR3 is TGTGCCAGCTCACCGCTGGGACAGAGCCAAGAGACCCAGTACTTC. It translates to CASSPLGQSQETQYF.